This entry features one TCR beta chain sequence. What antigen it recognizes has not been identified. No much larger clonotype is one base removed from it; base qualities were not supplied. The immunoSEQ Assay, a bias-controlled multiplex PCR, was used to amplify TCRbeta CDR3 regions from genomic DNA. In the authors' own workflow: The number of nucleated cells in each sample was estimated from the amplification of reference gene primers within the assay. To quantify the absolute abundance of each unique TCRbeta CDR3 rearrangement, sequence reads were collapsed and filtered. For each sample, productive Simpson clonality was calculated by taking the square root of Simpson's diversity index across productive rearrangements. TCRdb re-hosts the immuneACCESS table, in-frame sequences only. Its copies lack some clones; in the studies checked, an unresolved V gene accounts for under half of them, and the cause for the rest is not known. V, J and clone size are those of that table, while D and trimming were read from the DNA. The sample table holds 130,000 or so clones, of which 82% were seen once. The ten largest clones capture around 10% of the sample.

This specimen comes from a study of blood T cell repertoires in COVID-19 (dated by TCRdb to the early 2020s). General notes on the study: Collaborator samples came from the United States, Italy and Spain and covered acute and convalescent phases of COVID-19. The material from the prospective study consisted of cDNA or gDNA derived from T cells, B-cell-depleted T cells, or PBMCs. Deeply sampled blood TCRbeta repertoires from subjects exposed to, actively infected with, or recovered from COVID-19 were included in the dataset. The repertoires were released in a freely available public database meant as a resource for research on the immune response to SARS-CoV-2. Samples were obtained from the ongoing ImmuneRACE study (first 160 participants) and from 1,200 or so subjects provided by 6 global collaborators. A de-identified subject ID, COVID-19 status, age in years and sex were almost always included in the sample metadata. Where available, HLA class I and class II types were obtained from metadata supplied by the sample provider rather than from assay-based typing. Results the study describes overall, beyond this receptor: How much clinical and demographic metadata was included differed by source and by participant, and the metadata was provided uncurated.

The germline V end is reduced by 0 bases and the J end by 7 bases; junction bases left unmatched: 7. The CDR3 runs 15 residues from the cysteine to the phenylalanine. Only CDR3 DNA remains: 45 bases, in frame from the first base. In the germline V gene, CDR1 corresponds to SGHDT and CDR2 to YYEEEE. Each collaborating institution followed its own protocols to collect whole blood in K2EDTA tubes. For TCRbeta analysis, collaborator samples were shipped as frozen whole blood, as isolated PBMCs, or as DNA extracted from either sample type. The sequencing sample was made of peripheral blood. The source of this sequence is a human donor in a cohort sampled during active COVID-19. This chain joins TRBV5-6 to TRBJ2-7; 10 bases in between match TRBD1. The DNA sequence is as follows: TGTGCCAGCAGCTTGGGGGACAGGGGAACGGGAGAGCAGTACTTC. This translates into CASSLGDRGTGEQYF.